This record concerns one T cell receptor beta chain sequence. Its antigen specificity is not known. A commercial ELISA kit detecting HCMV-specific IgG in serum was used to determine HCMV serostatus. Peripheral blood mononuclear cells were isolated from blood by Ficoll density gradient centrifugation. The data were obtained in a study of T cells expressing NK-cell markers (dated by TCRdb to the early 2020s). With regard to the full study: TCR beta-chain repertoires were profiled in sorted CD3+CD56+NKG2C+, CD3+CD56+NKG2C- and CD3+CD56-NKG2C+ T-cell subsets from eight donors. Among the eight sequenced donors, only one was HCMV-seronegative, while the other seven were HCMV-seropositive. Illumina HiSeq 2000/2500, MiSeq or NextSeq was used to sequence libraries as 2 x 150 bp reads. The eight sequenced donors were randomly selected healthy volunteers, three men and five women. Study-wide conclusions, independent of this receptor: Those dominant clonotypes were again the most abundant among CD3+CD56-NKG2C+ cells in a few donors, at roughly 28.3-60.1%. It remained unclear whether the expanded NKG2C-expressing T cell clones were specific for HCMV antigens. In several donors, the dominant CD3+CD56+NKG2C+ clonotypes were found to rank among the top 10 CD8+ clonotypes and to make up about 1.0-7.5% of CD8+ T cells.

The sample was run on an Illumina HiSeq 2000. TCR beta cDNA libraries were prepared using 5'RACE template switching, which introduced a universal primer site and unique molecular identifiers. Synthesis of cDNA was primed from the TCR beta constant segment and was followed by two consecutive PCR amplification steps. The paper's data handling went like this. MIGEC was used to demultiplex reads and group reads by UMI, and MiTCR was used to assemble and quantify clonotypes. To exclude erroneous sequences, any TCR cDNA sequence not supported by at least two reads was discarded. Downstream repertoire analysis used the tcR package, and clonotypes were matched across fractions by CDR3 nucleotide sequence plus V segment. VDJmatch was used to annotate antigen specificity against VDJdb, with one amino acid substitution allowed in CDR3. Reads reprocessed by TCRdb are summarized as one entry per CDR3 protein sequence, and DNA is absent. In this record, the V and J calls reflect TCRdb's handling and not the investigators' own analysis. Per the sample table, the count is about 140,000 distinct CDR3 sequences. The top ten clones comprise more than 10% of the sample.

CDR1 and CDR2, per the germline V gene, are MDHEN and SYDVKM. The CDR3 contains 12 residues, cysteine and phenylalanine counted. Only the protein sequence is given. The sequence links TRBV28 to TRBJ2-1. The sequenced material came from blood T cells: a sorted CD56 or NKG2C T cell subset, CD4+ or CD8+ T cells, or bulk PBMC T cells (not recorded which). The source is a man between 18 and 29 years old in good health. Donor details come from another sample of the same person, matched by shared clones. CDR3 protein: CASSRVYNEQFF.